This TCR beta chain was documented in a study of cytomegalovirus exposure and HLA in healthy donors. The PCR contained 60 Vbeta and 13 Jbeta primers. TCRdb's copy holds only in-frame clones and misses some; the assay was immunoSEQ multiplex PCR. Among some 170,000 clones listed, 70% to 80% were seen once. CDR1 is KGHSH, CDR2 LQKENI, per germline. The CDR3 is made up of 12 amino acids. Trimming shortened V by 0 bases and J by 8 bases, and 7 bases separated the two germline ends. The specimen sequenced was PBMCs. The V gene is TRBV18, the J gene TRBJ1-1; D not certain. This receptor was identified in a male donor in good health and CMV-seronegative. CDR3 DNA sequence: TGTGCCAGCTCACCACCATCCAGGGAAGCTTTCTTT. Translated: CASSPPSREAFF.